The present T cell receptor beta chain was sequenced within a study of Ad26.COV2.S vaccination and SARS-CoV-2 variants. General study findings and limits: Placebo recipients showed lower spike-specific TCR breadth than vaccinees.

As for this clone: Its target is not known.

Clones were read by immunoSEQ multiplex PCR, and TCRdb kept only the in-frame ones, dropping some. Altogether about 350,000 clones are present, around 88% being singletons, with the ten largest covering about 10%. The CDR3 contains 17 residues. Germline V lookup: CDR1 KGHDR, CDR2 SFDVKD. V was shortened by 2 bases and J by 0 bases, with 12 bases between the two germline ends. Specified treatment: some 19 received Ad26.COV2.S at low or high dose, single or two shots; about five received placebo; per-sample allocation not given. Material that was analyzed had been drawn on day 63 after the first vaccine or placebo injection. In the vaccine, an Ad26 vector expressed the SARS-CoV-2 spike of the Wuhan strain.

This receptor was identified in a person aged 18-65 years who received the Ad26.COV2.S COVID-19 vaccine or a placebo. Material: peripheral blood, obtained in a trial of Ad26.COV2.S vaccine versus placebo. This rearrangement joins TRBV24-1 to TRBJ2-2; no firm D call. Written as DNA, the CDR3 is TGTGCCACCAGTGATTACCCTATCAACGCGAACACCGGGGAGCTGTTTTTT. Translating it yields CATSDYPINANTGELFF.